One and the same sample provided the 23 T cell receptor beta chains below, sequenced in a study of OX40 agonist ivuxolimab in advanced cancers. The protocol was immunoSEQ multiplex PCR, while the TCRdb copy is restricted to in-frame clones and leaves out a portion. Among tens of thousands of clones listed, more than 75% were seen once. Sequenced here: CD4+ or CD8+ T cells sorted from blood, sampled in a trial of the OX40 agonist ivuxolimab. The receptor source for this set is an adult with an advanced solid tumor such as melanoma, head and neck, liver or kidney cancer.

The chain links TRBV10-3 to TRBJ1-5, with 7 nucleotides matching TRBD1. Losses at the gene ends were 6 bases for V and 8 bases for J; bases not matched to a gene: 7. Germline CDR1 reads ENHRY; CDR2 reads SYGVKD. This CDR3 comprises 13 residues. In DNA form, the CDR3 reads TGTGCCATCAGAGCGGACAGGACGAAGCCCCAGCATTTT. It specifies CAIRADRTKPQHF.

The chain uses TRBV7-2 and TRBJ2-1; the D gene is possibly TRBD2 (6 bases). There are 15 residues in the CDR3. Deletions cut 5 bases from V and 3 bases from J, with 14 bases between. The V gene's germline CDR1 is SGHTA and CDR2 FQGNSA. CDR3 bases: TGTGCCAGCAGCCCAAGTCGGGAGAACTACAATGAGCAGTTCTTC. Its translation is CASSPSRENYNEQFF.

This rearrangement joins TRBV29-1 to TRBJ1-4; D gene ambiguous. The germline V and J ends were trimmed by 7 bases and 7 bases, with 22 bases remaining between them. The germline V gene has CDR1 SQVTM and CDR2 ANQGSEA. This CDR3 region has 15 residues. CDR3 coding DNA: TGCAGCGCCAGCCCCAACAGTCAACGGGGTGAAAAACTGTTTTTT. Translating it yields CSASPNSQRGEKLFF. Full variable domain (rest looked up from reference TRBV29-1 and TRBJ1-4): SAVISQKPSRDICQRGTSLTIQCQVDSQVTMMFWYRQQPGQSLTLIATANQGSEATYESGFVIDKFPISRPNLTFSTLTVSNMSPEDSSIYLCSASPNSQRGEKLFFGSGTQLSVL.

V and J are TRBV7-8 and TRBJ1-4; weak D call: TRBD1 (5 bases). Germline assignment: CDR1 SGHVS and CDR2 FQNEAQ. V was cut by 0 bases and J by 7 bases, with 15 bases left in between. The CDR3 consists of 16 residues. CDR3 sequence reads: CASSLARSGLREKLFF. CDR3 DNA sequence: TGTGCCAGCAGCTTAGCGCGGTCAGGGCTTCGTGAAAAACTGTTTTTT. The whole variable domain, filled in from reference TRBV7-8 and TRBJ1-4, reads GAGVSQSPRYKVAKRGQDVALRCDPISGHVSLFWYQQALGQGPEFLTYFQNEAQLDKSGLPSDRFFAERPEGSVSTLKIQRTQQEDSAVYLCASSLARSGLREKLFFGSGTQLSVL.

This clone showed up just once. The J gene is TRBJ1-4, the V gene TRBV7-9; 8 nucleotides line up with TRBD1. Germline V CDR1 and CDR2: SEHNR, FQNEAQ (reference sequence). V lost 5 bases to trimming and J lost 6 bases; unmatched junction nucleotides: 5. The CDR3 contains 14 residues. The CDR3 bases are TGTGCCAGCAGCCTTACAGGGGGGCATGAAAAACTGTTTTTT. Its protein is CASSLTGGHEKLFF.

V and J are TRBV6-6 and TRBJ2-3; unclear D gene. V was cut by 3 bases and J by 5 bases, with 3 bases left in between. The CDR3 runs 11 residues. Germline values: CDR1 MNHNY, CDR2 SVGAGI (reference sequence). The CDR3 reads CASSYIDTQYF. CDR3 nucleotides: TGTGCCAGCAGTTATATAGATACGCAGTATTTT.

The chain joins TRBV18 to TRBJ2-1, with 13 bases matching TRBD2. CDR3 size: 16 residues. Per the germline V gene, CDR1 is KGHSH and CDR2 is LQKENI. Trimming at V came to 3 bases and at J to 9 bases, leaving 8 bases not matched to a gene. CDR3 residues: CASSPAATSGRSEQFF. CDR3 coding DNA: TGTGCCAGCTCACCTGCCGCGACTAGCGGGAGGAGTGAGCAGTTCTTC.

The J gene is TRBJ1-1, the V gene TRBV19; D is ambiguous. In germline, CDR1 is LNHDA, CDR2 SQIVND (reference sequence). Trimming took 3 bases from V and 10 from J, leaving 12 bases between them. The CDR3 contains 12 residues. CDR3 sequence reads: CASSIVGAGAFF. The CDR3 nucleotides read TGTGCCAGTAGTATTGTGGGAGCAGGAGCTTTCTTT.

The chain is built from TRBV4-1 and TRBJ1-1; D is unresolved. Germline V gives CDR1 MGHRA, CDR2 YSYEKL. The CDR3 runs 12 residues. V was clipped by 6 bases and J by 8 bases, with 13 bases between them. The DNA for the CDR3 is TGCGCCAGCAGGGGCCCCAGGTTAGAAGCTTTCTTT. It is translated as CASRGPRLEAFF.

V is TRBV2 and J is TRBJ2-2, with TRBD2 matching 15 bases. Losses at the gene ends were 6 bases for V and 4 bases for J; bases not matched to a gene: 6. This CDR3 comprises 17 residues. In germline, CDR1 is SNHLY, CDR2 FYNNEI. Written as DNA, the CDR3 is TGTGCCAGCAGCCGGACTAGCGGGAGGGCGAGCACCGGGGAGCTGTTTTTT. This sequence encodes CASSRTSGRASTGELFF.

A few counts support this clone. V and J are TRBV7-8 and TRBJ2-7; D is perhaps TRBD2 (7 bases). The ends were cut back, 1 base at V and 7 bases at J, with 17 bases in the middle. This CDR3 is built from 15 residues. Germline assignment: CDR1 SGHVS and CDR2 FQNEAQ. The CDR3 here is CASSLGRGGSTEQYF. CDR3 sequence (DNA): TGTGCCAGCAGCTTAGGCAGGGGAGGGAGTACGGAGCAGTACTTC.

Only a few counts were recorded for this clone. The chain links TRBV6-1 to TRBJ2-7; TRBD1 agrees at 9 bases. V was pared by 8 bases and J by 1 base, with 3 bases of the junction left unmatched. The CDR3 contains 13 residues. The germline V gene encodes CDR1 MNHNS and CDR2 SASEGT. Here the CDR3 DNA reads TGTGCCAGCTGGGACAGGGTTTCCTACGAGCAGTACTTC. Translated: CASWDRVSYEQYF.

The chain recombines TRBV29-1 with TRBJ2-4; TRBD1 aligns across 10 bases. Germline V gives CDR1 SQVTM, CDR2 ANQGSEA. The length of the CDR3 is 11 residues. The trim removed 6 bases at V and 15 bases at J, leaving 8 bases unmatched. Here the CDR3 reads CSVGGQGRLYF. CDR3 DNA: TGCAGCGTGGGGGGACAGGGGCGGCTGTACTTC.

The gene calls are TRBV5-1 and TRBJ2-7; TRBD1 is a possible D gene (6 bases). Germline V lookup: CDR1 SGHRS, CDR2 YFSETQ. The V gene lost 0 bases and the J gene lost 7 bases, with 17 bases spanning the gap. The CDR3 loop spans 15 amino acids. This CDR3 reads CASSLGQATPREQYF. The DNA of the CDR3 is TGCGCCAGCAGCTTGGGACAGGCCACCCCCAGGGAGCAGTACTTC.

The chain couples TRBV25-1 to TRBJ2-5; 10 bases are a match to TRBD2. Germline CDR1 reads MGHDK; CDR2 reads SYGVNS. CDR3 size: 13 residues. V was pared by 11 bases and J by 4 bases, with 7 bases of the junction left unmatched. This CDR3 reads CAPPLAGAETQYF. The CDR3 coding sequence is TGTGCCCCCCCCCTAGCGGGAGCAGAGACCCAGTACTTC.

J is TRBJ1-5 and V is TRBV2, with D possibly TRBD1 on 6 matching bases. Germline V lookup: CDR1 SNHLY, CDR2 FYNNEI. Trimming left V 1 base short and J 3 bases short, with 13 bases between. The CDR3 consists of 16 residues. CDR3 sequence: CASSEGTAKNNQPQHF. CDR3 nucleotide sequence: TGTGCCAGCAGTGAAGGGACAGCGAAGAACAATCAGCCCCAGCATTTT.

The J gene is TRBJ1-1, the V gene TRBV5-1, with 9 bases that match TRBD1. CDR1 SGHRS and CDR2 YFSETQ come from the germline V gene. The CDR3 runs to 17 residues. The J segment lost 4 bases and the V segment lost 2 bases, leaving 12 bases of the junction unmatched. As DNA, the CDR3 is TGCGCCAGCAGCTTACGAACTCAGACAGGGGGTCTCACTGAAGCTTTCTTT. Translating it yields CASSLRTQTGGLTEAFF.

The V and J genes are TRBV7-2 and TRBJ1-3; possible D gene TRBD1, 6 bases. Per germline, CDR1 SGHTA and CDR2 FQGNSA. The CDR3 has 15 residues. Trimming shortened V by 4 bases and J by 7 bases, and 17 bases separated the two germline ends. The CDR3 is CASSSRQAGGNTIYF. CDR3 in DNA: TGTGCCAGCAGCTCCAGACAGGCAGGCGGCAACACCATATATTTT.

The chain is built from TRBV5-1 and TRBJ2-5; 7 bases align to TRBD2. This CDR3 is built from 19 residues. Trimming at V came to 0 bases and at J to 4 bases, leaving 18 bases not matched to a gene. The germline V gene has CDR1 SGHRS and CDR2 YFSETQ. The CDR3 sequence: CASSLGVVLAASAGETQYF. The CDR3 DNA reads as TGCGCCAGCAGCTTGGGAGTCGTGCTAGCGGCATCCGCGGGAGAGACCCAGTACTTC.

This chain connects TRBV7-9 to TRBJ1-4, with a possible D match to TRBD1 (6 bases). Germline assignment: CDR1 SEHNR and CDR2 FQNEAQ (reference sequence). V was pared by 5 bases and J by 8 bases, with 12 bases between. The CDR3 has 13 residues. In DNA, the CDR3 is TGTGCCAGCAGCCACCAGGGGTTGGAAAAACTGTTTTTT. Its protein product is CASSHQGLEKLFF.

The J gene is TRBJ2-3, the V gene TRBV10-3; 11 positions match TRBD1. Unmatched junction bases numbered 4, after V lost 10 bases and J lost 1 base. Germline-derived CDR1 and CDR2 are ENHRY and SYGVKD. The CDR3 runs to 14 residues. This CDR3 reads CASRTGGGTDTQYF. The CDR3 nucleotides read TGTGCCAGCAGGACAGGGGGCGGCACAGATACGCAGTATTTT.

The chain links TRBV5-6 to TRBJ1-2; the D gene is possibly TRBD1 (5 bases). CDR1 is SGHDT and CDR2 is YYEEEE in the germline V gene. The CDR3 sequence is 15 residues long. V was trimmed by 1 base and J by 4 bases, leaving 14 bases between them. The CDR3 protein is CASSLIQGTLYGYTF. The CDR3 DNA follows: TGTGCCAGCAGCTTGATCCAGGGTACCCTCTATGGCTACACCTTC. Supplemented by reference TRBV5-6 and TRBJ1-2, the full variable domain reads DAGVTQSPTHLIKTRGQQVTLRCSPKSGHDTVSWYQQALGQGPQFIFQYYEEEERQRGNFPDRFSGHQFPNYSSELNVNALLLGDSALYLCASSLIQGTLYGYTFGSGTRLTVV.

The V and J genes are TRBV19 and TRBJ2-3; 7 nucleotides match TRBD2. CDR3 size: 16 residues. The V gene's germline CDR1 is LNHDA and CDR2 SQIVND (reference sequence). J was trimmed by 1 base and V by 5 bases; bases with no gene match: 9. The CDR3 is CASSPLGLAGTDTQYF. Written as DNA, the CDR3 is TGTGCCAGTAGTCCCCTCGGGCTAGCGGGCACAGATACGCAGTATTTT. Complete variable domain (other parts from reference TRBV19 and TRBJ2-3): DGGITQSPKYLFRKEGQNVTLSCEQNLNHDAMYWYRQDPGQGLRLIYYSQIVNDFQKGDIAEGYSVSREKKESFPLTVTSAQKNPTAFYLCASSPLGLAGTDTQYFGPGTRLTVL.